The clone carrying this T cell receptor (beta chain) was seen a few times. This specimen comes from a study of T cells in Graves' hyperthyroidism and ophthalmopathy. This CDR3 is 15 amino acids long. Germline CDR1 reads MNHEY; CDR2 reads SVGAGI. The V end lost 6 bases, the J end lost 8 bases, and 19 bases lay between the germline ends. TCR beta CDR3 regions were amplified from RNA. When the TCR CDR3 underwent first-round RT-PCR, the HTBI primer set was used. Using its own MiXCR run on the multiplex PCR reads, TCRdb lists one record per CDR3 protein. In the table there are approximately 870,000 distinct CDR3 sequences, 38% of which are singletons.

The TCR sequence derives from a man between 18 and 35 years old with Graves' hyperthyroidism. Sequenced: blood. V usage is TRBV6-5 and J usage is TRBJ1-4, with D unresolved. The chain's CDR3 is CASSTFSDRREKLFF. As DNA, the CDR3 is TGTGCCAGCAGCACTTTCTCGGACCGGCGCGAAAAACTGTTTTTT.